Shown below are 11 T cell receptor beta chains from a single sample sequenced in a study of human T cells and chemical hapten exposure. TCRdb independently ran MiXCR on the RACE reads; one entry per CDR3 protein. The sample holds approximately 370,000 distinct CDR3 sequences, 5.5% seen once. This sample's time point: pre-sensitization, week 0. Sample treatment: therapeutic diphenylcyclopropenone sensitization with weekly scalp DPC. The sample in question was whole blood, obtained in connection with sensitization to the hapten diphenylcyclopropenone (DPC). These TCRs come from a woman younger than 35 with alopecia areata. Some clones in this sample may be carry-over from other donors' samples.

This clonotype was detected only a few times. This chain links TRBV28 with TRBJ1-5; 8 positions agree with TRBD1. Per the germline V gene, CDR1 is MDHEN and CDR2 is SYDVKM. The CDR3 spans 16 residues. With 10 bases clipped from V and 3 bases from J, the junction kept 14 bases outside the gene matches. CDR3 nucleotide sequence: TGTGCCACCGGCAGGGATCCGGGACAGGCCAATCAGCCCCAGCATTTT. Translation gives CATGRDPGQANQPQHF.

The gene calls are TRBV16 and TRBJ1-1, with no clear D. CDR3 size: 14 residues. With 2 bases removed from V and 4 bases from J, the gap between germline ends came to 11 bases. The V gene's germline CDR1 is KGHSY and CDR2 FQNENV. CDR3 amino acids: CASSQAGFGTEAFF. For the CDR3, the DNA is TGTGCCAGCAGCCAAGCGGGTTTTGGCACTGAAGCTTTCTTT.

The rearrangement uses TRBV7-2 and TRBJ1-2; D ambiguous. Germline V gene data show CDR1 as SGHTA and CDR2 as FQGNSA. This CDR3 contains 14 residues. Trimming cost V 5 bases and J 8 bases, with 18 bases left between them. The CDR3, as DNA: TGTGCCAGCAGCGAAAACGGGAGACTAGGGGGCTACACCTTC. Residues: CASSENGRLGGYTF.

The table lists this clonotype with many counts. The V call is TRBV14, the J call TRBJ2-7, with D unclear. This CDR3 comprises 11 residues. Germline CDR1 SGHDN, CDR2 FVKESK. Trimming removed 1 base from V and 2 bases from J, with 0 bases in between. CDR3 residues: CASSQAYEQYF. CDR3 bases: TGTGCCAGCAGCCAAGCCTACGAGCAGTACTTC. The full variable domain, in which reference TRBV14 and TRBJ2-7 provide the parts outside the CDR3, is EAGVTQFPSHSVIEKGQTVTLRCDPISGHDNLYWYRRVMGKEIKFLLHFVKESKQDESGMPNNRFLAERTGGTYSTLKVQPAELEDSGVYFCASSQAYEQYFGPGTRLTVT.

There are a few counts of this clonotype. The chain uses TRBV7-3 and TRBJ2-5; D uncertain. There are 13 residues in the CDR3. CDR1 is SGHTA and CDR2 is FQGTGA in the germline V gene. V was pared by 4 bases and J by 5 bases, with 11 bases between. DNA for the CDR3: TGTGCCAGCAGCTCTCGGAATAGGGAGACCCAGTACTTC. This gives the protein CASSSRNRETQYF. Full variable domain (rest looked up from reference TRBV7-3 and TRBJ2-5): GAGVSQTPSNKVTEKGKYVELRCDPISGHTALYWYRQSLGQGPEFLIYFQGTGAADDSGLPNDRFFAVRPEGSVSTLKIQRTERGDSAVYLCASSSRNRETQYFGPGTRLLVL.

This clonotype was found many times. The chain has TRBV5-1 and TRBJ2-7; 8 positions agree with TRBD2. J gave up 4 bases and V 8 bases, and 11 bases lay outside the gene matches. The CDR3 spans 14 residues. Per the germline V gene, CDR1 is SGHRS and CDR2 is YFSETQ. The CDR3 region has the DNA TGCGCCAGGAAGCAGACTAGCGACCCATACGAGCAGTACTTC. It yields the protein CARKQTSDPYEQYF.

There are many counts of this clonotype. V and J are TRBV11-2 and TRBJ1-1; D ambiguous. V lost 6 bases and J lost 0, with 35 bases in between. CDR3 length equals 22 residues. CDR1 is SGHAT and CDR2 is FQNNGV in the germline V gene. The chain's CDR3 is CASRDRGPIDPLFPEMNTEAFF. As DNA, the CDR3 is TGTGCCAGCAGGGATAGAGGCCCTATTGATCCTTTATTTCCCGAAATGAACACTGAAGCTTTCTTT.

The gene calls are TRBV5-1 and TRBJ1-6; possibly TRBD1 for D (5 bases). Trimming took off 4 bases at V and 7 bases at J, with 15 bases between the two ends. Per the germline V gene, CDR1 is SGHRS and CDR2 is YFSETQ. This CDR3 spans 15 amino acids. The CDR3 bases are TGCGCCAGCAGCCTGCAACCAGGGAACAATTCACCCCTCCACTTT. It specifies CASSLQPGNNSPLHF.

There are many counts of this clonotype. The V and J genes are TRBV6-1 and TRBJ1-2; D unclear. The CDR3 loop spans 10 amino acids. The germline CDR1 and CDR2 sequences are MNHNS and SASEGT. Trimming left V 7 bases short and J 10 bases short, with 10 bases between. Written as DNA, the CDR3 is TGTGCCAGCATGGAGAAGCTCTACACCTTC. It is translated as CASMEKLYTF.

This clonotype has at least ten counts. The rearrangement joins TRBV3-1 to TRBJ2-1; no clear D gene. V was cut by 0 bases and J by 9 bases, with 9 bases left in between. CDR1 and CDR2 (germline): LGHDT, YNNKEL (reference sequence). This CDR3 spans 13 amino acids. The CDR3 loop is CASSQDPSGEQFF. The CDR3 nucleotides read TGTGCCAGCAGCCAAGACCCCTCCGGTGAGCAGTTCTTC.

This clonotype was found a few times. The V gene is TRBV12-3 or TRBV12-4, the J gene TRBJ2-2, with D perhaps matching TRBD1 (5 bases). Trimming removed 5 bases from V and 6 bases from J, with 13 bases in between. The CDR3 consists of 14 residues. The CDR3, as DNA: TGTGCCAGCAGTGCGCGTACACAGGCCGGGGAGCTGTTTTTT. Residues: CASSARTQAGELFF.